These 30 T cell receptor beta chains share one sample of origin, sequenced in a study of T cell repertoires in cytomegalovirus infection. TCRdb re-called the reads with MiXCR, one entry per CDR3 protein. This table holds approximately 730,000 distinct CDR3 sequences, around a third found once. These TCRs' antigens remain unknown. The source material was cultured PBMCs, sampled from culture after CMV antigen stimulation. These TCRs come from a human donor in good health (CMV status not recorded). Some clones in this sample may be carry-over from other donors' samples.

The V call is TRBV7-4, the J call TRBJ2-4, with no clear D. Germline V lookup: CDR1 SGHVT, CDR2 SQSDAQ. Deletions cut 1 base from V and 0 bases from J, with 19 bases between. There are 19 residues in the CDR3. The DNA for the CDR3 is TGTGCCAGCAGCTTAGTTTCCCAGGCTACCGGGCTAGCCAAAAACATTCAGTACTTC. Translated: CASSLVSQATGLAKNIQYF.

This clonotype occurred a few times. The chain is built from TRBV12-3 or TRBV12-4 and TRBJ2-7, with D possibly being TRBD2 (6 bases). V was shortened by 1 base and J by 5 bases, with 15 bases between the two germline ends. This CDR3 comprises 15 residues. This CDR3 is CASSLGGGGSHEQYF. In nucleotides, the CDR3 is TGTGCCAGCAGTTTAGGGGGCGGAGGGTCCCACGAGCAGTACTTC.

This clonotype was detected only a few times. This rearrangement joins TRBV19 to TRBJ2-4; perhaps D is TRBD1 or TRBD2 (6 bases each). Germline CDR1 is LNHDA and CDR2 is SQIVND (reference sequence). V dropped 6 bases and J dropped 5 bases, with 11 bases sitting between them. This CDR3 has 13 amino acids. This CDR3 is CASRGGGQNIQYF. The CDR3 DNA sequence: TGTGCCAGTAGGGGGGGCGGACAAAACATTCAGTACTTC.

The chain has TRBV7-2 and TRBJ1-5; D might be TRBD1 (5 bases). Trimming left V 1 base short and J 9 bases short, with 7 bases between. The CDR3 runs 12 residues. The germline CDR1 and CDR2 sequences are SGHTA and FQGNSA. CDR3 coding DNA: TGTGCCAGCAGCTTAGACGGGGGGCCCCAGCATTTT. Translating it yields CASSLDGGPQHF.

In its sample, this clonotype was seen many times. The gene calls are TRBV7-2 and TRBJ2-5, with D perhaps TRBD2 (6 bases). Germline values: CDR1 SGHTA, CDR2 FQGNSA. The CDR3 length is 15 residues. Deletions cut 5 bases from V and 1 base from J, with 14 bases between. The CDR3 here is CASSPLYGSQETQYF. The CDR3, as DNA: TGTGCCAGCAGCCCCCTCTACGGGAGCCAAGAGACCCAGTACTTC.

This clonotype came up a few times. The rearrangement uses TRBV12-3 or TRBV12-4 and TRBJ1-4; D not certain. Between the trimmed V and J ends, which lost 6 bases and 2 bases, there was a span of 13 bases. The CDR3 has 15 amino acids. CDR3 DNA: TGTGCCAGCAGGCCGCCCGGGTTTACTAATGAAAAACTGTTTTTT. This codes for CASRPPGFTNEKLFF.

This sequence joins TRBV11-2 and TRBJ1-4; D possibly corresponds to TRBD1 (5 bases). CDR1 is SGHAT, CDR2 FQNNGV, per germline. The CDR3 runs 12 residues. Trimming removed 5 bases at V and 13 bases at J, with 14 bases between. CDR3 sequence reads: CASSLSGVRLFF. CDR3 DNA: TGTGCCAGCAGCCTTTCGGGGGTGAGACTGTTTTTT.

This clonotype was observed many times. The CDR3 protein is CASRSILTLGETQYF. The CDR3 DNA reads TGTGCCAGCAGGTCCATCCTGACTCTGGGGGAGACCCAGTACTTC. The V gene is TRBV7-2, the J gene TRBJ2-5; D remains unclear. This CDR3 is 15 amino acids long. Trimming stripped 6 bases from V and 5 bases from J, with 19 bases between. The germline CDR1 and CDR2 sequences are SGHTA and FQGNSA.

Ten or more counts support this clonotype. This chain connects TRBV7-2 to TRBJ2-4; 9 nucleotides line up with TRBD1. The CDR3 is 15 amino acids. V was pared by 0 bases and J by 4 bases, with 1 base of the junction left unmatched. CDR1 is SGHTA, CDR2 FQGNSA, per germline. This CDR3 reads CASSLAGTGKNIQYF. The CDR3 DNA sequence: TGTGCCAGCAGCTTAGCCGGGACAGGGAAAAACATTCAGTACTTC.

This chain connects TRBV7-9 to TRBJ2-1; TRBD1 agrees at 7 bases. Germline V lookup: CDR1 SEHNR, CDR2 FQNEAQ (reference sequence). V lost 4 bases and J lost 3; bases outside the gene matches: 6. The CDR3 is 15 amino acids. The CDR3 sequence: CASSSWTGRYNEQFF. The DNA for the CDR3 is TGTGCCAGCAGCTCCTGGACAGGACGCTACAATGAGCAGTTCTTC.

This clonotype has at least ten counts. The CDR3 DNA is TGTGCCAGCAGCTTTGGGCTTAGCTCCTACAATGAGCAGTTCTTC. This gives the protein CASSFGLSSYNEQFF. This chain connects TRBV11-2 to TRBJ2-1; D unresolved. Germline V CDR1 and CDR2: SGHAT, FQNNGV. V lost 3 bases to trimming and J lost 0 bases, with 9 bases between them. There are 15 residues in the CDR3.

This clonotype has a handful of counts. The chain has TRBV6-6 and TRBJ1-6, with D maybe TRBD1 (5 bases). V shed 1 base and J shed 1 base, with 11 bases lying between them. The CDR3 is 17 residues long. Germline values: CDR1 MNHNY, CDR2 SVGAGI (reference sequence). In nucleotides, the CDR3 is TGTGCCAGCAGTTACTTAGGGGATAGGTCCTATAATTCACCCCTCCACTTT. Translated: CASSYLGDRSYNSPLHF.

This clonotype occurred many times. The gene calls are TRBV7-2 and TRBJ2-1; D is possibly TRBD1 (5 bases). The CDR3 spans 15 residues. CDR1 and CDR2 (germline): SGHTA, FQGNSA. The V end was cut by 6 bases, the J end by 0 bases, with 12 bases between. The CDR3 loop is CASRQTGSSYNEQFF. DNA for the CDR3: TGTGCCAGCAGGCAAACAGGTAGCTCCTACAATGAGCAGTTCTTC. Looking up the rest from reference TRBV7-2 and TRBJ2-1 gives the full variable domain: GAGVSQSPSNKVTEKGKDVELRCDPISGHTALYWYRQSLGQGLEFLIYFQGNSAPDKSGLPSDRFSAERTGGSVSTLTIQRTQQEDSAVYLCASRQTGSSYNEQFFGPGTRLTVL.

The chain carries TRBV2 and TRBJ1-6; 9 nucleotides match TRBD1. Germline CDR1 is SNHLY and CDR2 is FYNNEI. The CDR3 sequence is 15 residues long. The J segment lost 7 bases and the V segment lost 5 bases, leaving 6 bases of the junction unmatched. The CDR3 loop reads CASSLLTGGNSPLHF. The CDR3 coding sequence is TGTGCCAGCAGTCTCCTGACAGGGGGAAATTCACCCCTCCACTTT.

The chain carries TRBV19 and TRBJ1-5; the D gene is possibly TRBD1 (6 bases). The CDR3 is made up of 16 amino acids. Germline V CDR1 and CDR2: LNHDA, SQIVND (reference sequence). The V end was cut by 2 bases, the J end by 4 bases, with 15 bases between. This CDR3 is CASSILGGQGNQPQHF. The CDR3 region has the DNA TGTGCCAGTAGTATACTCGGTGGGCAGGGGAATCAGCCCCAGCATTTT.

The rearrangement links TRBV20-1 to TRBJ2-3, with a tentative D call TRBD2 (6 bases). Germline V CDR1 and CDR2: DFQATT, SNEGSKA (reference sequence). The CDR3 is made up of 16 amino acids. V was clipped by 5 bases and J by 6 bases, with 24 bases between them. CDR3 region: CSAPPPQRAVLDTQYF. The DNA for the CDR3 is TGCAGTGCTCCCCCCCCCCAGCGGGCGGTCCTCGATACGCAGTATTTT.

Only a few counts were recorded for this clonotype. The V gene is TRBV7-2, the J gene TRBJ2-2; D remains ambiguous. Germline CDR1 reads SGHTA; CDR2 reads FQGNSA. This CDR3 contains 14 residues. The V and J ends lost 3 bases and 8 bases respectively, with 13 bases between them. The CDR3 is CASSFDSFRGELFF. Here the CDR3 DNA reads TGTGCCAGCAGCTTTGATTCTTTTCGGGGGGAGCTGTTTTTT.

In its sample, this clonotype was seen many times. The genes are TRBV7-2 and TRBJ1-6; D not certain. The V end was cut by 3 bases, the J end by 8 bases, with 11 bases between. The germline V gene has CDR1 SGHTA and CDR2 FQGNSA. The CDR3 runs to 14 residues. The DNA for the CDR3 is TGTGCCAGCAGCTTGGTGTCGGATTATTCACCCCTCCACTTT. This sequence encodes CASSLVSDYSPLHF.

This clonotype occurred a few times. The CDR3 protein is CASSPRRGRPHEQYF. The CDR3 DNA reads TGTGCCAGCAGCCCTCGGAGGGGGCGCCCCCACGAGCAGTACTTC. This sequence joins TRBV7-2 and TRBJ2-7; D may be TRBD1 (7 bases). V lost 5 bases, J lost 5 bases, and 19 bases lay in between. Germline V gene data show CDR1 as SGHTA and CDR2 as FQGNSA. The CDR3 is 15 amino acids.

The gene calls are TRBV28 and TRBJ2-7; no clear D gene. Trimming left V 10 bases short and J 2 bases short, with 9 bases between. This CDR3 has 11 amino acids. The germline CDR1 and CDR2 sequences are MDHEN and SYDVKM. Written as DNA, the CDR3 is TGTGCCACCCAAAGCCCCTACGAGCAGTACTTC. This translates into CATQSPYEQYF.

This clonotype came up a few times. The chain joins TRBV7-6 to TRBJ2-7, with 9 bases matching TRBD2. V gave up 5 bases and J gave up 5 bases; unmatched junction bases: 10. The CDR3 contains 15 residues. Germline V gene sequence: CDR1 SGHVS, CDR2 FNYEAQ. The CDR3, as DNA: TGTGCCAGCAGCACCCCCGCTAGCGGGGTGGACGAGCAGTACTTC. Translation: CASSTPASGVDEQYF. The entire variable domain, with the rest obtained from reference TRBV7-6 and TRBJ2-7, is as follows: GAGVSQSPRYKVTKRGQDVALRCDPISGHVSLYWYRQALGQGPEFLTYFNYEAQQDKSGLPNDRFSAERPEGSISTLTIQRTEQRDSAMYRCASSTPASGVDEQYFGPGTRLTVT.

The gene calls are TRBV7-2 and TRBJ2-1; 8 positions match TRBD2. The V gene end was trimmed by 1 base and the J gene end by 8 bases; junction bases not matched to a gene: 7. The CDR3 length is 15 residues. Germline CDR1 reads SGHTA; CDR2 reads FQGNSA. DNA for the CDR3: TGTGCCAGCAGCTTAGGGGCGGGAGGTGTCTATGAGCAGTTCTTC. It codes for CASSLGAGGVYEQFF. The full variable domain, rest sourced from reference TRBV7-2 and TRBJ2-1, is GAGVSQSPSNKVTEKGKDVELRCDPISGHTALYWYRQSLGQGLEFLIYFQGNSAPDKSGLPSDRFSAERTGGSVSTLTIQRTQQEDSAVYLCASSLGAGGVYEQFFGPGTRLTVL.

The chain employs TRBV6-6 and TRBJ1-1; D call uncertain. V gave up 6 bases and J gave up 6 bases, with 26 bases separating them. Germline loops: CDR1 MNHNY, CDR2 SVGAGI (reference sequence). The CDR3 length is 17 residues. As DNA, the CDR3 is TGTGCCAGCAGATTGCGGGTTGGGCCGGGGTCTATCTCTGAAGCTTTCTTT. Its protein product is CASRLRVGPGSISEAFF.

This clonotype was counted only a few times. The chain couples TRBV4-2 to TRBJ2-5; D might be TRBD2 (6 bases). Germline CDR1 is LGHNA and CDR2 is YNFKEQ. V was trimmed by 2 bases and J by 0 bases, leaving 16 bases between them. The CDR3 has 17 amino acids. The CDR3 sequence: CASSQPMGGRYQETQYF. The CDR3 DNA follows: TGTGCCAGCAGCCAACCTATGGGAGGTCGGTACCAAGAGACCCAGTACTTC.

This chain links TRBV7-9 with TRBJ2-7, with a tentative D call TRBD2 (6 bases). CDR3 length: 12 residues. From germline, CDR1 is SEHNR and CDR2 FQNEAQ (reference sequence). The germline V and J ends were trimmed by 4 bases and 6 bases, with 10 bases remaining between them. As DNA, the CDR3 is TGTGCCAGCAGCTCGCTGGAGGGCGAGCAGTACTTC. This codes for CASSSLEGEQYF. The full variable domain, its missing parts supplied by reference TRBV7-9 and TRBJ2-7, is DTGVSQNPRHKITKRGQNVTFRCDPISEHNRLYWYRQTLGQGPEFLTYFQNEAQLEKSRLLSDRFSAERPKGSFSTLEIQRTEQGDSAMYLCASSSLEGEQYFGPGTRLTVT.

This clonotype was observed a handful of times. J is TRBJ2-1 and V is TRBV19, with 11 bases that match TRBD2. Looked up from germline, CDR1 is LNHDA and CDR2 is SQIVND (reference sequence). Losses at the gene ends were 5 bases for V and 6 bases for J; bases not matched to a gene: 3. The CDR3 consists of 14 residues. CDR3: CASSSLAGVNEQFF. CDR3 DNA: TGTGCCAGTAGTTCACTAGCGGGAGTCAATGAGCAGTTCTTC.

As DNA, the CDR3 is TGCGCCAGCAGCTTGGAACGAACCACAGATACGCAGTATTTT. Protein: CASSLERTTDTQYF. The chain is built from TRBV5-1 and TRBJ2-3, with D unclear. Trimming removed 0 bases at V and 2 bases at J, with 7 bases between. The V gene's germline CDR1 is SGHRS and CDR2 YFSETQ. The CDR3 sequence is 14 residues long.

The table lists this clonotype with a few counts. The CDR3 sequence is CASSEWGDRYNEQFF. CDR3 bases: TGTGCCAGCAGTGAATGGGGAGACAGATACAATGAGCAGTTCTTC. This chain links TRBV6-1 with TRBJ2-1, with D perhaps given as TRBD1 or TRBD2 (5 bases each). The V gene's germline CDR1 is MNHNS and CDR2 SASEGT. The CDR3 has 15 amino acids. V lost 2 bases and J lost 4, with 12 bases in between.

This clonotype was counted once. The chain has TRBV5-4 and TRBJ1-1; D is possibly TRBD1 (5 bases). The germline gives CDR1 SGHNT, CDR2 YYREEE (reference sequence). The CDR3 sequence is 13 residues long. V lost 7 bases to trimming and J lost 1 base, with 11 bases between them. CDR3: CASGGQPNTEAFF. As DNA, the CDR3 is TGTGCCAGCGGCGGACAACCGAACACTGAAGCTTTCTTT.

The chain joins TRBV20-1 to TRBJ2-3; D is ambiguous. CDR1 and CDR2 (germline): DFQATT, SNEGSKA (reference sequence). The CDR3 loop spans 11 amino acids. The CDR3 nucleotides read TGCACCCCTCTTGGGACAGATACGCAGTATTTT. Encoded protein: CTPLGTDTQYF.